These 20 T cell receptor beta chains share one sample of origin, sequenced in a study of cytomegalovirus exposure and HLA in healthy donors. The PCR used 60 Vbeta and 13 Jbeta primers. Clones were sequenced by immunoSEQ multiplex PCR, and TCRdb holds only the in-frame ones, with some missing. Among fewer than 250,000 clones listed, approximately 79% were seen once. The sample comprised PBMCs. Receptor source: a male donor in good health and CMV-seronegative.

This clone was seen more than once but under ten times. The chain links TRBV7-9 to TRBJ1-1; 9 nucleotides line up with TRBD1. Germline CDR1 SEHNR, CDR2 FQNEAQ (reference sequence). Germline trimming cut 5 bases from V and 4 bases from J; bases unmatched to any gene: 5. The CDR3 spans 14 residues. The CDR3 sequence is CASSPWDRVTEAFF. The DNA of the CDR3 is TGTGCCAGCAGCCCTTGGGACAGGGTCACTGAAGCTTTCTTT.

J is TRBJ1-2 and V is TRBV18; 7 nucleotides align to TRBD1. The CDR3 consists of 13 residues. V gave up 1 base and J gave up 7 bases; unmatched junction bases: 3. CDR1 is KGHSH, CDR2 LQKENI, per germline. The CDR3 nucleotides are TGTGCCAGCTCACCACAAGACAGGGTTGGCTACACCTTC. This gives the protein CASSPQDRVGYTF.

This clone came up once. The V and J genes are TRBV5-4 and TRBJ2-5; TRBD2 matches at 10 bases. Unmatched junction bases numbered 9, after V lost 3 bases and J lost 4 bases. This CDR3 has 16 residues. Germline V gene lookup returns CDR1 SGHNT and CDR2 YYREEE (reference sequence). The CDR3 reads CASSSDPSGRGETQYF. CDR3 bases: TGTGCCAGCAGCTCCGATCCTAGCGGGAGAGGAGAGACCCAGTACTTC.

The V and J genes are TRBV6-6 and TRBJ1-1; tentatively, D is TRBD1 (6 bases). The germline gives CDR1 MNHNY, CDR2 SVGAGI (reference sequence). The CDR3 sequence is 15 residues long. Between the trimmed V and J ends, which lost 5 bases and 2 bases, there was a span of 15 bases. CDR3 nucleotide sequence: TGTGCCAGCAGTCGAGCCCCGACAGGAAACACTGAAGCTTTCTTT. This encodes CASSRAPTGNTEAFF.

Written as DNA, the CDR3 is TGTGCCAGCAGATCCCGGGACAGGGAATTCTACAATGAGCAGTTCTTC. Its translation is CASRSRDREFYNEQFF. The gene calls are TRBV27 and TRBJ2-1; 9 nucleotides agree with TRBD1. V shed 6 bases and J 3 bases; nucleotides not matched to a gene: 9. Germline V lookup: CDR1 MNHEY, CDR2 SMNVEV (reference sequence). The CDR3 has 16 amino acids.

The CDR3 sequence is CASSEFPEETQYF. Written as DNA, the CDR3 is TGTGCCAGCAGTGAGTTTCCTGAAGAGACCCAGTACTTC. The chain links TRBV2 to TRBJ2-5; D is unresolved. Trimming removed 3 bases at V and 3 bases at J, with 8 bases between. Germline CDR1 SNHLY, CDR2 FYNNEI. The CDR3 is 13 amino acids.

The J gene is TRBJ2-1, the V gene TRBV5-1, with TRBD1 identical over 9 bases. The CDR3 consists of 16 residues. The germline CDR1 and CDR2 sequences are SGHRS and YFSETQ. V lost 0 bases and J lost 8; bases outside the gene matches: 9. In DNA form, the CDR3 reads TGCGCCAGCAGCTTGGTCCTGGGACAGGGACGGGATGAGCAGTTCTTC. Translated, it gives CASSLVLGQGRDEQFF.

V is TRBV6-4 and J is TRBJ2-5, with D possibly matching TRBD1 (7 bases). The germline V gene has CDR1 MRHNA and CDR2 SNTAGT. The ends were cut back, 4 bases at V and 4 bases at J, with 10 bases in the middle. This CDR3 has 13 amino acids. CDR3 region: CASSGQGGETQYF. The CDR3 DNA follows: TGTGCCAGCAGTGGCCAGGGGGGAGAGACCCAGTACTTC.

CDR3 sequence: CAWSAANYGYTF. For the CDR3, the DNA is TGTGCCTGGAGCGCGGCTAACTATGGCTACACCTTC. V usage is TRBV30 and J usage is TRBJ1-2; no firm D call. Germline lookup yields CDR1 GTSNPN and CDR2 SVGIG (reference sequence). Trimming pared 3 bases from V and 0 bases from J, leaving 5 bases between. The CDR3 has 12 amino acids.

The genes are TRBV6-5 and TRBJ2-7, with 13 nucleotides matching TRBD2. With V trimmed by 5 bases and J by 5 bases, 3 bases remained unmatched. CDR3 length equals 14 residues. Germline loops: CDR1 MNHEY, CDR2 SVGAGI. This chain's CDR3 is CASSRTSGRNEQYF. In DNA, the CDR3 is TGTGCCAGCAGTAGGACTAGCGGGAGAAACGAGCAGTACTTC.

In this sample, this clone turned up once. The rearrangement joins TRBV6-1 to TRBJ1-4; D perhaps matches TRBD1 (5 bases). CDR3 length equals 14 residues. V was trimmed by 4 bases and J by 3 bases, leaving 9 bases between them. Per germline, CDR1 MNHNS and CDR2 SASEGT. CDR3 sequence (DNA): TGTGCCAGCAGTGCCCAGGGTTCTAATGAAAAACTGTTTTTT. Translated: CASSAQGSNEKLFF.

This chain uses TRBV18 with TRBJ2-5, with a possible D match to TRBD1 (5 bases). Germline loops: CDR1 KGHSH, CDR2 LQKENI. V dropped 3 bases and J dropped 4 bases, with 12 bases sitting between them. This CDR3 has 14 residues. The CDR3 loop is CASSPDNLRETQYF. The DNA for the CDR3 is TGTGCCAGCTCACCGGACAACCTCCGAGAGACCCAGTACTTC.

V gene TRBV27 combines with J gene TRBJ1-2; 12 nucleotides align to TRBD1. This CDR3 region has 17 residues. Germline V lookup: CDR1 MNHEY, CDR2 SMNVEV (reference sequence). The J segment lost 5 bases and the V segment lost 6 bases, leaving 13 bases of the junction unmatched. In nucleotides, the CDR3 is TGTGCCAGCAGACAAAACTCCGGGACAGGGGGCGCATATGGCTACACCTTC. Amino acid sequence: CASRQNSGTGGAYGYTF.

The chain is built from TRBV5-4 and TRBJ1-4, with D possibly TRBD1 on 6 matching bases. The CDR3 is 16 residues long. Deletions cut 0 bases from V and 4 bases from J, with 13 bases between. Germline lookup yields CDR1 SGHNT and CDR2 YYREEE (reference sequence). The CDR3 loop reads CASSLAGGAGNEKLFF. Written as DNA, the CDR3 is TGTGCCAGCAGCTTGGCCGGGGGGGCTGGTAATGAAAAACTGTTTTTT.

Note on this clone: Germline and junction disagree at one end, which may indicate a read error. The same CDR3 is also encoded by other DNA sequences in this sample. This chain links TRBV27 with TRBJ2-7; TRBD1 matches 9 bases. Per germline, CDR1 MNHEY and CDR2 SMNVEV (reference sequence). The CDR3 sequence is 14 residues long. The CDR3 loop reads CASSLGQGGYEQYF. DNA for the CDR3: TGCGCCAGCAGTTTGGGACAGGGAGGCTACGAGCAGTACTTC.

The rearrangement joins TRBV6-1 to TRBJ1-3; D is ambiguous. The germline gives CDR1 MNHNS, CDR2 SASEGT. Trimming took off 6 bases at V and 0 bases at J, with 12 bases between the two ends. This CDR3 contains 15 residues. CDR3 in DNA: TGTGCCAGCAGGGAGGGCCCCCTCTCTGGAAACACCATATATTTT. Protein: CASREGPLSGNTIYF.

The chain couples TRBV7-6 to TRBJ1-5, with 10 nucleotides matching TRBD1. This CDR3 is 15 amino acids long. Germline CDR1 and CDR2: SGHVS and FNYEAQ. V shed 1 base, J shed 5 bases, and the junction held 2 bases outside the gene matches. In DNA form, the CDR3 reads TGTGCCAGCAGCTTAGTGGGGACAGGGGATCAGCCCCAGCATTTT. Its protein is CASSLVGTGDQPQHF. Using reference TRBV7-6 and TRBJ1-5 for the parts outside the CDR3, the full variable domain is GAGVSQSPRYKVTKRGQDVALRCDPISGHVSLYWYRQALGQGPEFLTYFNYEAQQDKSGLPNDRFSAERPEGSISTLTIQRTEQRDSAMYRCASSLVGTGDQPQHFGDGTRLSIL.

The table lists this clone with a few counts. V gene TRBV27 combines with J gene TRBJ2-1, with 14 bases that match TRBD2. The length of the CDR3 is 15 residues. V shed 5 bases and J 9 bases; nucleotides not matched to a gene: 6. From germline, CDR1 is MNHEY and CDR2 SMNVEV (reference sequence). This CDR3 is CASSPGTSGSTEQFF. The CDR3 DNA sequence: TGTGCCAGCAGTCCAGGGACTAGCGGGAGCACTGAGCAGTTCTTC.

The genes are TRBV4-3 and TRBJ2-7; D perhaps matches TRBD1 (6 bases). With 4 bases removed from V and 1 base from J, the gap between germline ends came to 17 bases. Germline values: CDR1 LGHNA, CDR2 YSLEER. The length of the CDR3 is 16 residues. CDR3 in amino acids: CASSRNSGDLSYEQYF. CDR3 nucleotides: TGCGCCAGCAGCCGAAATTCAGGGGATTTATCCTACGAGCAGTACTTC.

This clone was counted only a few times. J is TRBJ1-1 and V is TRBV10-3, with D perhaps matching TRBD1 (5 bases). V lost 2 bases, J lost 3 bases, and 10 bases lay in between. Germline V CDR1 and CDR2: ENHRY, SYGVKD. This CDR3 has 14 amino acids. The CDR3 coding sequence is TGTGCCATCAGTGAGAGGGGCGATTACACTGAAGCTTTCTTT. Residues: CAISERGDYTEAFF.